This TCR beta chain was identified during a study of T-cell memory formation after mild COVID-19. Study-level points and caveats: The second-wave clones peaking on day 37 were not confirmed as SARS-CoV-2-specific.

TCRdb itself ran the 5' RACE reads through MiXCR, one entry per CDR3 protein. The sample shows 340,000 or so distinct CDR3 sequences, around 13% of them seen only once. The CDR3 has 18 amino acids. V was pared by 0 bases and J by 0 bases, with 15 bases between. Germline lookup yields CDR1 LGHNA and CDR2 YNFKEQ. Comment on this clonotype: Its target is not known.

This chain links TRBV4-2 with TRBJ1-5; TRBD1 is a possible D gene (5 bases). The sample taken for sequencing was PBMCs or a T cell subset sorted from them (not recorded which). The TCR was taken from a man younger than 35 who had mild COVID-19 (a few samples of this study predate the infection). Cell type and time point are not known. CDR3 in amino acids: CASSQDPQGAVSNQPQHF. The DNA of the CDR3 is TGTGCCAGCAGCCAAGATCCCCAAGGGGCAGTTAGCAATCAGCCCCAGCATTTT.